The entry that follows covers one T cell receptor (beta chain) sequence. The antigen remains undetermined. Produced via immunoSEQ multiplex PCR; TCRdb's table is partial and in-frame only. The sample has roughly 49,000 clones; about 86% are singletons. This sample is drawn from a study of T cells after posttransplantation cyclophosphamide. Broader study findings: Donor CD8+ memory clones often dominated recipient blood repertoires at later times.

This CDR3 has 14 residues. V dropped 6 bases and J dropped 0 bases, with 9 bases sitting between them. The germline V gene encodes CDR1 SGHTA and CDR2 FQGNSA. The sequenced sample consisted of PBMCs. This TCR came from a man aged 25 to 40 with a blood cancer, CMV-positive, and with a related stem cell donor. The V call is TRBV7-2, the J call TRBJ1-3; D is unresolved. In DNA, the CDR3 is TGTGCCAGCAGGACGGGGTTCTCTGGAAACACCATATATTTT. The encoded protein is CASRTGFSGNTIYF. Using reference TRBV7-2 and TRBJ1-3 for the parts outside the CDR3, the full variable domain is GAGVSQSPSNKVTEKGKDVELRCDPISGHTALYWYRQSLGQGLEFLIYFQGNSAPDKSGLPSDRFSAERTGGSVSTLTIQRTQQEDSAVYLCASRTGFSGNTIYFGEGSWLTVV.